Listed here are 31 T cell receptor beta chains from one sample, sequenced in a study of T-cell reconstitution after alpha-beta-depleted transplantation in children (TCRdb year 2016). The treatment or condition tag for this specimen amounts to: allogeneic hematopoietic cell transplantation with graft depleted of TCRalphabeta T cells and CD19 B cells. Library preparation used PCR. TCRdb names Illumina HiSeq 2500 as the instrument used. Molecular barcoding was employed in the preparation of TCR libraries, with unique molecular identifiers being used to normalize TCRbeta repertoire quantification. The public reads were run again by TCRdb, first through fastp at Q25 and then through MiXCR, and only productive beta chains were kept. Every CDR3 protein is listed once, alongside the most common genes and DNA of its rows. In this sample the table shows under 250,000 distinct CDR3 sequences, roughly 15% of which occur a single time. The biggest ten clones account for 40% to 50% of the sample.

This material consisted of PBMCs, mostly from graft donor cells, taken 360 days after TCRalphabeta/CD19-depleted stem cell transplant. These receptors were taken from a male patient aged 2-10 years who had a stem cell transplant for acute lymphoblastic leukemia, so the T cells may come from the graft donor.

The V gene is TRBV5-1, the J gene TRBJ2-7, with 7 bases matching TRBD1. CDR3 size: 15 residues. The V and J ends lost 0 bases and 3 bases, in that order; junction bases with no gene match: 6. CDR1 and CDR2 from the germline V gene are SGHRS and YFSETQ. This CDR3 reads CASSLAQGVYYEQYF. The CDR3 DNA reads as TGCGCCAGCAGCTTGGCGCAGGGGGTATACTACGAGCAGTACTTC.

This clonotype was seen more than once but under ten times. The chain uses TRBV20-1 and TRBJ1-1, with TRBD1 as a possible D gene (6 bases). Germline CDR1 and CDR2: DFQATT and SNEGSKA (reference sequence). The CDR3 contains 14 residues. The V gene lost 2 bases and the J gene lost 4 bases, with 14 bases spanning the gap. CDR3 protein: CSARNYRDTTEAFF. The CDR3 DNA reads TGCAGTGCTAGAAACTACAGGGATACCACTGAAGCTTTCTTT.

This clonotype was found a few times. This rearrangement joins TRBV4-2 to TRBJ1-1, with TRBD1 matching 7 bases. V gave up 3 bases and J gave up 10 bases; unmatched junction bases: 8. The CDR3 is 13 amino acids. CDR1 and CDR2 (germline): LGHNA, YNFKEQ. The CDR3 protein is CASSQITGVGAFF. CDR3 sequence (DNA): TGTGCCAGCAGCCAGATTACAGGGGTAGGAGCTTTCTTT.

Only a few counts were recorded for this clonotype. V and J are TRBV13 and TRBJ1-2; D not certain. Germline V CDR1 and CDR2: PRHDT, FYEKMQ (reference sequence). There are 13 residues in the CDR3. Deletions cut 1 base from V and 8 bases from J, with 11 bases between. The CDR3 loop is CASSLEAFDGYTF. The CDR3, as DNA: TGTGCCAGCAGCTTAGAGGCCTTTGACGGCTACACCTTC.

This clonotype has more than one count but fewer than ten. V usage is TRBV7-9 and J usage is TRBJ1-1; D is undetermined. Trimming removed 6 bases from V and 8 bases from J, with 19 bases in between. Looked up from germline, CDR1 is SEHNR and CDR2 is FQNEAQ (reference sequence). The CDR3 totals 14 residues. The CDR3: CASRGAGPPEEAFF. Here the CDR3 DNA reads TGTGCCAGCAGGGGTGCTGGACCGCCTGAGGAAGCTTTCTTT.

The chain links TRBV7-2 to TRBJ2-3, with 7 bases identical to TRBD1. This CDR3 has 14 amino acids. Germline V gene sequence: CDR1 SGHTA, CDR2 FQGNSA. Trimming removed 5 bases from V and 5 bases from J; junction bases left unmatched: 7. CDR3 sequence reads: CASSDGRGRDTQYF. CDR3 coding DNA: TGTGCCAGCAGCGATGGTAGGGGGCGAGATACGCAGTATTTT.

The V call is TRBV12-3 or TRBV12-4, the J call TRBJ2-1, with TRBD2 matching over 7 bases. V gave up 3 bases and J gave up 9 bases; unmatched junction bases: 8. CDR3 length: 14 residues. As DNA, the CDR3 is TGTGCCAGCAGTTTTGAGCGGGGCACGGGTGAGCAGTTCTTC. It is translated as CASSFERGTGEQFF.

This chain uses TRBV21-1 with TRBJ1-1; the table's D call of TRBD1 was not tested on the DNA. TRBV21-1 is described as a pseudogene. The CDR3 consists of 14 residues. The CDR3 nucleotides are TGTGCCAGCAGCAAGTACAGGGGCAACACTGAAGCTTTCTTT. Protein: CASSKYRGNTEAFF.

This clonotype has more than one count but fewer than ten. The chain couples TRBV12-3 or TRBV12-4 to TRBJ2-7; D might be TRBD2 (6 bases). V was trimmed by 6 bases and J by 5 bases, leaving 17 bases between them. This CDR3 comprises 14 residues. CDR3 sequence (DNA): TGTGCCAGCAGCTCTAGCGCAAGCCTCCACGAGCAGTACTTC. Translation: CASSSSASLHEQYF.

The chain combines TRBV7-8 with TRBJ1-1, with D unresolved. Trimming shortened V by 6 bases and J by 6 bases, and 20 bases separated the two germline ends. Germline V gene lookup returns CDR1 SGHVS and CDR2 FQNEAQ. The CDR3 length is 15 residues. CDR3 region: CASRRSRPGIAEAFF. Here the CDR3 DNA reads TGTGCCAGCAGACGGTCGAGGCCGGGAATCGCTGAAGCTTTCTTT.

This chain joins TRBV7-9 and TRBJ2-3; D may correspond to TRBD1 or TRBD2 (6 bases each). The CDR3 loop spans 16 amino acids. Germline V gives CDR1 SEHNR, CDR2 FQNEAQ (reference sequence). The ends were cut back, 5 bases at V and 0 bases at J, with 15 bases in the middle. Here the CDR3 reads CASSRLGGYSTDTQYF. In DNA, the CDR3 is TGTGCCAGCAGCCGCCTGGGGGGCTATAGCACAGATACGCAGTATTTT.

This clonotype was seen a handful of times. The chain employs TRBV20-1 and TRBJ1-2; TRBD1 agrees at 8 bases. After removal of 0 bases from V and 13 bases from J, the junction contained 4 bases not matched to a gene. Germline CDR1 and CDR2: DFQATT and SNEGSKA (reference sequence). This CDR3 is 11 amino acids long. As DNA, the CDR3 is TGCAGTGCTAGAGACAGGGGGCATTGCACCTTC. It yields the protein CSARDRGHCTF.

The chain employs TRBV12-3 or TRBV12-4 and TRBJ2-5; either TRBD1 or TRBD2 may supply D (5 bases each). V lost 0 bases to trimming and J lost 10 bases, with 6 bases between them. The CDR3 extends over 11 amino acids. The CDR3 reads CASSLAGVQYF. The CDR3 DNA reads TGTGCCAGCAGTTTAGCGGGGGTCCAGTACTTC.

The chain couples TRBV5-1 to TRBJ2-7, with D perhaps TRBD1 (6 bases). Germline V lookup: CDR1 SGHRS, CDR2 YFSETQ. V lost 4 bases, J lost 3 bases, and 14 bases lay in between. The CDR3 covers 14 residues. The CDR3 nucleotides are TGCGCCAGCAGCCCCCACTTCAGGGGCTACGAGCAGTACTTC. Its protein is CASSPHFRGYEQYF.

This rearrangement joins TRBV6-5 to TRBJ2-5; 10 bases are shared with TRBD1. The germline V gene has CDR1 MNHEY and CDR2 SVGAGI. The CDR3 runs to 16 residues. With 2 bases clipped from V and 3 bases from J, the junction kept 6 bases outside the gene matches. The CDR3 is CASSYPGTGVEETQYF. CDR3 nucleotide sequence: TGTGCCAGCAGTTACCCAGGGACAGGGGTAGAAGAGACCCAGTACTTC.

This clonotype has ten or more counts. CDR3 coding DNA: TGTGCCAGCAGTGAGGGACAGGGGGACTACAATGAGCAGTTCTTC. Translation: CASSEGQGDYNEQFF. The chain joins TRBV6-4 to TRBJ2-1; TRBD1 matches at 11 bases. The germline CDR1 and CDR2 sequences are MRHNA and SNTAGT. The V gene end was trimmed by 3 bases and the J gene end by 3 bases; junction bases not matched to a gene: 1. The CDR3 contains 15 residues.

The rearrangement uses TRBV15 and TRBJ1-2, with D maybe TRBD1 (5 bases). CDR1 LNHNV and CDR2 YYDKDF come from the germline V gene (reference sequence). Trimming left V 5 bases short and J 5 bases short, with 12 bases between. The CDR3 extends over 13 amino acids. The CDR3 region is CATSPLRGYGYTF. For the CDR3, the DNA is TGTGCCACCAGCCCACTGAGGGGTTATGGCTACACCTTC.

In its sample, this clonotype was seen a few times. The chain recombines TRBV2 with TRBJ2-3, with 8 nucleotides matching TRBD2. The CDR3 runs to 14 residues. CDR1 and CDR2 from the germline V gene are SNHLY and FYNNEI. V was pared by 4 bases and J by 6 bases, with 6 bases of the junction left unmatched. The CDR3 is CASSVGGGSDTQYF. In DNA form, the CDR3 reads TGTGCCAGCAGTGTCGGCGGGGGGTCGGATACGCAGTATTTT.

This clonotype was observed a handful of times. This chain links TRBV4-3 with TRBJ1-1, with 8 nucleotides matching TRBD1. V lost 0 bases, J lost 1 base, and 7 bases stayed unmatched. Germline CDR1 is LGHNA and CDR2 is YSLEER. The CDR3 is 17 amino acids. CDR3 protein: CASSQDSRGPANTEAFF. The CDR3 DNA reads TGCGCCAGCAGCCAAGATAGCAGGGGGCCGGCGAACACTGAAGCTTTCTTT.

The V gene is TRBV7-6, the J gene TRBJ2-7; D is perhaps TRBD2 (7 bases). The length of the CDR3 is 16 residues. V was shortened by 3 bases and J by 4 bases, with 19 bases between the two germline ends. CDR1 is SGHVS, CDR2 FNYEAQ, per germline. The CDR3 DNA sequence: TGTGCCAGCAGCTTGGTCGGGCGGGGGCTGATATACGAGCAGTACTTC. Amino acid sequence: CASSLVGRGLIYEQYF.

This clonotype was picked up a small number of times. This chain joins TRBV4-1 and TRBJ1-5; no clear D. Germline V CDR1 and CDR2: MGHRA, YSYEKL. CDR3 size: 16 residues. The V end lost 0 bases, the J end lost 2 bases, and 11 bases lay between the germline ends. As DNA, the CDR3 is TGCGCCAGCAGCCAAGAGAATTCCGGGGGCAATCAGCCCCAGCATTTT. It yields the protein CASSQENSGGNQPQHF.

This clonotype was observed a handful of times. V is TRBV18 and J is TRBJ1-1; D ambiguous. The CDR3 runs to 13 residues. Trimming removed 2 bases from V and 5 bases from J, with 9 bases in between. Per the germline V gene, CDR1 is KGHSH and CDR2 is LQKENI. The CDR3 region is CASSPGVWTEAFF. CDR3 nucleotide sequence: TGTGCCAGCTCACCAGGGGTTTGGACTGAAGCTTTCTTT.

This clonotype was seen more than once but under ten times. J is TRBJ1-6 and V is TRBV5-6, with unresolved D. Trimming left V 4 bases short and J 8 bases short, with 7 bases between. Looked up from germline, CDR1 is SGHDT and CDR2 is YYEEEE. The length of the CDR3 is 12 residues. The DNA of the CDR3 is TGTGCCAGCAGCACCCCTGATTCACCCCTCCACTTT. It encodes CASSTPDSPLHF.

The rearrangement joins TRBV6-2 or TRBV6-3 to TRBJ2-1, with a weak D call TRBD1 (5 bases). The V end lost 7 bases, the J end lost 2 bases, and 15 bases lay between the germline ends. In germline, CDR1 is MNHEY, CDR2 SVGEGT. The CDR3 runs 15 residues. The chain's CDR3 is CASIPPGQPYNEQFF. CDR3 nucleotide sequence: TGTGCCAGCATCCCGCCAGGGCAGCCCTACAATGAGCAGTTCTTC.

The CDR3 here is CASSPTPRSLASTDTQYF. CDR3 DNA: TGTGCCAGCTCACCAACTCCCCGCTCACTAGCTAGCACAGATACGCAGTATTTT. This sequence joins TRBV18 and TRBJ2-3; tentatively, D is TRBD2 (6 bases). Trimming cost V 2 bases and J 0 bases, with 18 bases left between them. Germline lookup yields CDR1 KGHSH and CDR2 LQKENI. The CDR3 loop spans 18 amino acids.

This clonotype was seen a few times. The chain is built from TRBV20-1 and TRBJ1-5, with 9 bases identical to TRBD1. V shed 6 bases and J 6 bases; nucleotides not matched to a gene: 15. This CDR3 is built from 16 residues. CDR1 DFQATT and CDR2 SNEGSKA come from the germline V gene (reference sequence). The CDR3 sequence is CSASKPGTGIVQPQHF. CDR3 nucleotides: TGCAGTGCAAGCAAGCCTGGGACAGGGATAGTTCAGCCCCAGCATTTT.

The sample holds many counts of this clonotype. This sequence joins TRBV5-1 and TRBJ2-7; D not resolved. V was trimmed by 4 bases and J by 2 bases, leaving 16 bases between them. This CDR3 has 15 residues. Germline loops: CDR1 SGHRS, CDR2 YFSETQ. In DNA form, the CDR3 reads TGCGCCAGCAGCCTATTTAACACCGGCCCCTACGAGCAGTACTTC. This gives the protein CASSLFNTGPYEQYF.

This clonotype has at least ten counts. The gene calls are TRBV7-8 and TRBJ2-7, with D perhaps matching TRBD2 (6 bases). Trimming removed 3 bases at V and 6 bases at J, with 12 bases between. CDR3 length: 13 amino acids. Germline CDR1 and CDR2: SGHVS and FQNEAQ. The CDR3 DNA is TGTGCCAGCAGCTTGCGCCAGGAGGGCGAGCAGTACTTC. Protein product: CASSLRQEGEQYF. Complete variable domain (other parts from reference TRBV7-8 and TRBJ2-7): GAGVSQSPRYKVAKRGQDVALRCDPISGHVSLFWYQQALGQGPEFLTYFQNEAQLDKSGLPSDRFFAERPEGSVSTLKIQRTQQEDSAVYLCASSLRQEGEQYFGPGTRLTVT.

In its sample, this clonotype was seen a few times. The genes are TRBV7-2 and TRBJ2-4; D is uncertain. The CDR3 spans 13 residues. Trimming removed 1 base from V and 7 bases from J, with 8 bases in between. Germline CDR1 reads SGHTA; CDR2 reads FQGNSA. The DNA of the CDR3 is TGTGCCAGCAGCTTAGATTCCGGGAACATTCAGTACTTC. It yields the protein CASSLDSGNIQYF.

The sample holds a few counts of this clonotype. The gene calls are TRBV6-5 and TRBJ1-2, with 7 bases lining up with TRBD1. The germline V gene encodes CDR1 MNHEY and CDR2 SVGAGI. The CDR3 totals 14 residues. With 5 bases clipped from V and 1 base from J, the junction kept 4 bases outside the gene matches. In DNA form, the CDR3 reads TGTGCCAGCAGTCAGGGGGAGGGTAACTATGGCTACACCTTC. It specifies CASSQGEGNYGYTF.

There are a few counts of this clonotype. V usage is TRBV9 and J usage is TRBJ1-2; D not resolved. The germline gives CDR1 SGDLS, CDR2 YYNGEE. Trimming took off 3 bases at V and 5 bases at J, with 8 bases between the two ends. This CDR3 is 12 amino acids long. CDR3 bases: TGTGCCAGCAGCGGCCAGCGGTATGGCTACACCTTC. Residues: CASSGQRYGYTF. The full variable domain, rest sourced from reference TRBV9 and TRBJ1-2, is DSGVTQTPKHLITATGQRVTLRCSPRSGDLSVYWYQQSLDQGLQFLIQYYNGEERAKGNILERFSAQQFPDLHSELNLSSLELGDSALYFCASSGQRYGYTFGSGTRLTVV.